The 10 T cell receptor beta chains given below trace back to one sample, sequenced in a study of T-cell reconstitution after alpha-beta-depleted transplantation in children. Unique molecular identifiers were built into the TCRbeta library. Using its own MiXCR run on the PCR reads, TCRdb lists one record per CDR3 protein. In the table there are 250,000 to 350,000 distinct CDR3 sequences, 9.9% of which are singletons. The sequencing used PBMCs from the stem cell graft donor, collected from the stem cell graft. The receptors come from a human donor who donated a stem cell graft to a child with SCID.

This clonotype has ten or more counts. The rearrangement joins TRBV20-1 to TRBJ2-7; 9 bases fit TRBD1. The CDR3 spans 15 residues. Per the germline V gene, CDR1 is DFQATT and CDR2 is SNEGSKA (reference sequence). V gave up 4 bases and J gave up 2 bases; unmatched junction bases: 9. The DNA for the CDR3 is TGCAGTGCTACACTACCGGGACAGGGACCCTACGAGCAGTACTTC. As protein: CSATLPGQGPYEQYF.

In its sample, this clonotype was seen many times. The J gene is TRBJ2-7, the V gene TRBV6-2 or TRBV6-3; D might be TRBD2 (6 bases). CDR1 is MNHEY, CDR2 SVGEGT, per germline. The V and J ends lost 2 bases and 1 base respectively, with 12 bases between them. CDR3 size: 15 residues. Here the CDR3 reads CASSYGGGQSYEQYF. CDR3 bases: TGTGCCAGCAGTTACGGAGGAGGGCAGTCCTACGAGCAGTACTTC.

The chain recombines TRBV5-1 with TRBJ1-2; D remains ambiguous. Per germline, CDR1 SGHRS and CDR2 YFSETQ. This CDR3 contains 13 residues. V was shortened by 4 bases and J by 5 bases, with 12 bases between the two germline ends. CDR3 bases: TGCGCCAGCAGCGCCGACGGATCATATGGCTACACCTTC. It yields the protein CASSADGSYGYTF.

Here the CDR3 DNA reads TGCGCCAGCAGCTTGTTACAGGGAACCGAGCAGTACTTC. Protein: CASSLLQGTEQYF. The V call is TRBV5-1, the J call TRBJ2-7; D possibly corresponds to TRBD1 (6 bases). Trimming pared 1 base from V and 6 bases from J, leaving 11 bases between. The germline V gene has CDR1 SGHRS and CDR2 YFSETQ. The CDR3 spans 13 residues.

This clonotype was counted at least ten times. The chain employs TRBV24-1 and TRBJ2-1, with unresolved D. V lost 3 bases, J lost 8 bases, and 10 bases lay in between. The germline V gene has CDR1 KGHDR and CDR2 SFDVKD. The CDR3 loop spans 13 amino acids. CDR3 DNA sequence: TGTGCCACCAGTGATAGTGACCGGGATGAGCAGTTCTTC. Its protein product is CATSDSDRDEQFF.

This sequence joins TRBV7-9 and TRBJ1-5; D is uncertain. Germline V gene data show CDR1 as SEHNR and CDR2 as FQNEAQ (reference sequence). V lost 1 base and J lost 4, with 8 bases in between. The CDR3 totals 14 residues. The CDR3 coding sequence is TGTGCCAGCAGCTTAGGTTTCGGAAATCAGCCCCAGCATTTT. As protein: CASSLGFGNQPQHF.

This rearrangement joins TRBV5-1 to TRBJ2-5; D is undetermined. In germline, CDR1 is SGHRS, CDR2 YFSETQ. This CDR3 spans 13 amino acids. The V gene lost 0 bases and the J gene lost 5 bases, with 8 bases spanning the gap. CDR3 in amino acids: CASSLEVAETQYF. The CDR3 DNA reads as TGCGCCAGCAGCTTGGAAGTTGCGGAGACCCAGTACTTC.

V gene TRBV9 combines with J gene TRBJ1-3, with D uncertain. The CDR3 contains 16 residues. Germline CDR1 is SGDLS and CDR2 is YYNGEE. Trimming pared 2 bases from V and 0 bases from J, leaving 12 bases between. CDR3 nucleotide sequence: TGTGCCAGCAGCGTCGAGGAAACAACCTCTGGAAACACCATATATTTT. Its translation is CASSVEETTSGNTIYF.

In its sample, this clonotype was seen a few times. CDR3: CASSPGDRPSTNEKLFF. The CDR3 region has the DNA TGCGCCAGCAGCCCAGGGGACAGGCCGTCAACTAATGAAAAACTGTTTTTT. V usage is TRBV5-1 and J usage is TRBJ1-4, with 8 positions matching TRBD1. Germline V gene lookup returns CDR1 SGHRS and CDR2 YFSETQ. J gave up 0 bases and V 4 bases, and 8 bases lay outside the gene matches. This CDR3 spans 17 amino acids.

Ten or more counts support this clonotype. This chain's CDR3 is CASRLGTGISYEQYF. As DNA, the CDR3 is TGCGCCAGTCGGCTGGGGACAGGGATATCCTACGAGCAGTACTTC. The chain is built from TRBV5-1 and TRBJ2-7; 9 positions agree with TRBD1. This CDR3 is built from 15 residues. With 8 bases clipped from V and 1 base from J, the junction kept 10 bases outside the gene matches. Germline V gene sequence: CDR1 SGHRS, CDR2 YFSETQ.